The 18 T cell receptor beta chains reported below all come from one sample, sequenced in a study of blood T cell repertoires in COVID-19. Measured with immunoSEQ multiplex PCR; TCRdb has only the in-frame clones, and not every one. The sample lists about 100,000 clones, less than 90% seen once, with 1.7% in the top ten. The sample taken for sequencing was peripheral blood. All receptors derive from a man aged 80 or over with acute or convalescent COVID-19.

The CDR3 bases are TGTGCCAGCCGAGGCCCTGAGTGGATTGATACGCAGTATTTT. This sequence encodes CASRGPEWIDTQYF. The chain recombines TRBV2 with TRBJ2-3; no clear D. CDR1 and CDR2 from the germline V gene are SNHLY and FYNNEI. V lost 8 bases and J 6 bases, leaving 18 bases between the germline ends. The CDR3 covers 14 residues.

This clone was observed a handful of times. The V call is TRBV28, the J call TRBJ2-1; the match to TRBD2 covers 7 bases. From germline, CDR1 is MDHEN and CDR2 SYDVKM. V was pared by 8 bases and J by 4 bases, with 14 bases of the junction left unmatched. The CDR3 spans 16 residues. DNA for the CDR3: TGTGCCAGCGGACCCCTCGGGGCTAGCGGATACAATGAGCAGTTCTTC. Translated, it gives CASGPLGASGYNEQFF.

This chain uses TRBV2 with TRBJ2-7; the D gene is possibly TRBD2 (6 bases). V was pared by 8 bases and J by 4 bases, with 21 bases between. The germline V gene encodes CDR1 SNHLY and CDR2 FYNNEI. CDR3 length equals 15 residues. The CDR3 reads CASRESRGTDYEQYF. CDR3 DNA sequence: TGTGCCAGCCGGGAGAGCCGGGGGACCGATTACGAGCAGTACTTC. Filled out from reference TRBV2 and TRBJ2-7, the complete variable domain reads EPEVTQTPSHQVTQMGQEVILRCVPISNHLYFYWYRQILGQKVEFLVSFYNNEISEKSEIFDDQFSVERPDGSNFTLKIRSTKLEDSAMYFCASRESRGTDYEQYFGPGTRLTVT.

The chain has TRBV6-5 and TRBJ2-3, with D possibly matching TRBD2 (6 bases). Germline V gives CDR1 MNHEY, CDR2 SVGAGI. Trimming stripped 8 bases from V and 4 bases from J, with 19 bases between. The length of the CDR3 is 15 residues. The CDR3 DNA sequence: TGTGCCAGCGATCGGGTAGCGGAGGACTCAGATACGCAGTATTTT. The encoded protein is CASDRVAEDSDTQYF.

This CDR3 is CASSYSRQTLNTEAFF. CDR3 DNA sequence: TGTGCCAGCAGTTACTCTCGACAGACCCTGAACACTGAAGCTTTCTTT. This chain joins TRBV6-5 and TRBJ1-1; D is perhaps TRBD1 (5 bases). Germline loops: CDR1 MNHEY, CDR2 SVGAGI. This CDR3 is built from 16 residues. V lost 0 bases to trimming and J lost 0 bases, with 11 bases between them.

The CDR3 region has the DNA TGTGCCAGCACCCCAGGACAGGGCTCCTACAATGAGCAGTTCTTC. Translating gives CASTPGQGSYNEQFF. V and J are TRBV7-8 and TRBJ2-1; 8 bases are a match to TRBD1. Germline V lookup: CDR1 SGHVS, CDR2 FQNEAQ. The CDR3 is 15 residues long. The J segment lost 0 bases and the V segment lost 7 bases, leaving 5 bases of the junction unmatched.

The chain combines TRBV7-9 with TRBJ2-1, with 8 positions matching TRBD1. V gave up 4 bases and J gave up 1 base; unmatched junction bases: 9. This CDR3 region has 17 residues. From germline, CDR1 is SEHNR and CDR2 FQNEAQ (reference sequence). The DNA of the CDR3 is TGTGCCAGCAGCTCGATCCGACAGGGGAGGTCCTACAATGAGCAGTTCTTC. Protein sequence: CASSSIRQGRSYNEQFF.

CDR3 in DNA: TGCAGCGTTTCCTCGGGTTTAAGCAATCAGCCCCAGCATTTT. It is translated as CSVSSGLSNQPQHF. The J gene is TRBJ1-5, the V gene TRBV29-1; no clear D gene. The ends were cut back, 5 bases at V and 1 base at J, with 12 bases in the middle. Germline CDR1 and CDR2: SQVTM and ANQGSEA. CDR3 length equals 14 residues.

The chain uses TRBV7-2 and TRBJ2-7, with 12 bases identical to TRBD2. Germline V lookup: CDR1 SGHTA, CDR2 FQGNSA. CDR3 length: 15 residues. V trimming: 2 bases; J trimming: 2 bases; junction bases outside the gene matches: 1. The CDR3 spells CASSLLAGGPYEQYF. CDR3 in DNA: TGTGCCAGCAGCTTACTAGCGGGAGGGCCCTACGAGCAGTACTTC.

This chain uses TRBV28 with TRBJ1-1; D remains unclear. This CDR3 is built from 13 residues. The ends were cut back, 5 bases at V and 6 bases at J, with 13 bases in the middle. CDR1 is MDHEN and CDR2 is SYDVKM in the germline V gene. The CDR3 nucleotides are TGTGCCAGCAGTCCACCTCCCCCGGCTGAAGCTTTCTTT. It yields the protein CASSPPPPAEAFF.

The chain carries TRBV27 and TRBJ2-1; D remains ambiguous. The V and J ends lost 5 bases and 0 bases respectively, with 17 bases between them. CDR1 is MNHEY and CDR2 is SMNVEV in the germline V gene (reference sequence). This CDR3 comprises 17 residues. CDR3 coding DNA: TGTGCCAGCAGTCTTGTCTCGGGTGCGAGCTCCTACAATGAGCAGTTCTTC. It codes for CASSLVSGASSYNEQFF.

CDR3: CASSEPGGGSYEQYF. The CDR3 nucleotides are TGTGCCAGCAGTGAACCCGGGGGAGGCTCCTACGAGCAGTACTTC. The rearrangement links TRBV25-1 to TRBJ2-7, with D possibly TRBD2 on 6 matching bases. The V end lost 2 bases, the J end lost 0 bases, and 11 bases lay between the germline ends. This CDR3 region has 15 residues. Germline CDR1 reads MGHDK; CDR2 reads SYGVNS.

The chain is built from TRBV5-4 and TRBJ1-6; D possibly corresponds to TRBD1 (5 bases). From germline, CDR1 is SGHNT and CDR2 YYREEE (reference sequence). The CDR3 runs 15 residues. V shed 0 bases and J shed 9 bases, with 13 bases lying between them. The CDR3 is CASSLDQGSASPLHF. CDR3 nucleotides: TGTGCCAGCAGCTTGGATCAGGGATCTGCTTCACCCCTCCACTTT.

This clone has a handful of counts. The chain uses TRBV11-2 and TRBJ2-2; D not resolved. Germline values: CDR1 SGHAT, CDR2 FQNNGV. With 0 bases removed from V and 5 bases from J, the gap between germline ends came to 4 bases. The CDR3 consists of 13 residues. The CDR3 DNA reads TGTGCCAGCAGCTTAGACAGGACCGGGGAGCTGTTTTTT. Protein product: CASSLDRTGELFF. The entire variable domain, with the rest obtained from reference TRBV11-2 and TRBJ2-2, is as follows: EAGVAQSPRYKIIEKRQSVAFWCNPISGHATLYWYQQILGQGPKLLIQFQNNGVVDDSQLPKDRFSAERLKGVDSTLKIQPAKLEDSAVYLCASSLDRTGELFFGEGSRLTVL.

The chain has TRBV6-5 and TRBJ1-2; 9 positions agree with TRBD1. The J segment lost 8 bases and the V segment lost 5 bases, leaving 9 bases of the junction unmatched. This CDR3 has 14 residues. Per germline, CDR1 MNHEY and CDR2 SVGAGI. CDR3 in DNA: TGTGCCAGCAGTAAACAGGGGGCGCGTCAAGGCTACACCTTC. It encodes CASSKQGARQGYTF.

The chain is built from TRBV7-9 and TRBJ2-1; 10 nucleotides align to TRBD2. CDR1 is SEHNR and CDR2 is FQNEAQ in the germline V gene (reference sequence). The CDR3 spans 14 residues. The V and J ends lost 5 bases and 7 bases, in that order; junction bases with no gene match: 5. CDR3 coding DNA: TGTGCCAGCAGCCGGAGCGGGAGGGCGAATGAGCAGTTCTTC. Translating it yields CASSRSGRANEQFF.

There are a few counts of this clone. The chain carries TRBV5-6 and TRBJ2-7; TRBD2 aligns across 14 bases. The V gene's germline CDR1 is SGHDT and CDR2 YYEEEE. The V gene end was trimmed by 4 bases and the J gene end by 1 base; junction bases not matched to a gene: 13. This CDR3 spans 19 amino acids. The CDR3 region is CASSPPGLAGAIWSYEQYF. The CDR3 DNA sequence: TGTGCCAGCAGCCCCCCGGGACTAGCGGGAGCAATATGGTCCTACGAGCAGTACTTC.

The chain employs TRBV7-2 and TRBJ2-7; tentatively, D is TRBD1 (6 bases). Germline values: CDR1 SGHTA, CDR2 FQGNSA. With 5 bases removed from V and 0 bases from J, the gap between germline ends came to 14 bases. The CDR3 length is 15 residues. As DNA, the CDR3 is TGTGCCAGCAGCGAAGCCGGGACATCCTCCTACGAGCAGTACTTC. Residues: CASSEAGTSSYEQYF.